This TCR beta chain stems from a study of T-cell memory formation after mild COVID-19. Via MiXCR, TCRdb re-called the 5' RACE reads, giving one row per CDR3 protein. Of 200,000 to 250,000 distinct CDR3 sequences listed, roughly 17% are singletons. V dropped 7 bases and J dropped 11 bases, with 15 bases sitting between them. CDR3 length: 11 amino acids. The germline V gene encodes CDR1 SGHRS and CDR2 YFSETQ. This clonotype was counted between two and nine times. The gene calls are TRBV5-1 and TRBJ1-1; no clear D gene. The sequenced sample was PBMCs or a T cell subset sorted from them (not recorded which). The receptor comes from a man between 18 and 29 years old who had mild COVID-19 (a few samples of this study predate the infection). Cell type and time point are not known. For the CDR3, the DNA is TGCGCCAGCGGGTTCGCGGGAGTGGCTTTCTTT. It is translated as CASGFAGVAFF.